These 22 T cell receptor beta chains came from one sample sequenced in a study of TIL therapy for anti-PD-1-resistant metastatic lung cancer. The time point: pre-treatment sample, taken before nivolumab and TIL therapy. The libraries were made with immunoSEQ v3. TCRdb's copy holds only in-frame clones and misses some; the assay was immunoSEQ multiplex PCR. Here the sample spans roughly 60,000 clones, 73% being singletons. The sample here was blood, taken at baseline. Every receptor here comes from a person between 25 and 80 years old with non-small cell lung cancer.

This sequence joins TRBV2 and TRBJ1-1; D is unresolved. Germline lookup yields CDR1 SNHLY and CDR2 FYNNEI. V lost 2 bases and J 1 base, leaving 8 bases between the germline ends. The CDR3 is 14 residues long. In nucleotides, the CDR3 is TGTGCCAGCAGTGAACTGGGTTCGAACACTGAAGCTTTCTTT. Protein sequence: CASSELGSNTEAFF.

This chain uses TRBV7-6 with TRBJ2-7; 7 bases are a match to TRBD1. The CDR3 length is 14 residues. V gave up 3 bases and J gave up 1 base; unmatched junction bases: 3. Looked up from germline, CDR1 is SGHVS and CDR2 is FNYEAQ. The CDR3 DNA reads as TGTGCCAGCAGCTTGGGGACAGTTTCCTACGAGCAGTACTTC. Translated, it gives CASSLGTVSYEQYF.

CDR3 bases: TGTGCCAGCAGCTTAAGGAAGCCTAGCGGGACGAGCTCCTACGAGCAGTACTTC. Amino acid sequence: CASSLRKPSGTSSYEQYF. The rearrangement links TRBV7-8 to TRBJ2-7; TRBD2 matches at 9 bases. CDR1 is SGHVS and CDR2 is FQNEAQ in the germline V gene. This CDR3 contains 18 residues. V lost 2 bases, J lost 0 bases, and 11 bases stayed unmatched.

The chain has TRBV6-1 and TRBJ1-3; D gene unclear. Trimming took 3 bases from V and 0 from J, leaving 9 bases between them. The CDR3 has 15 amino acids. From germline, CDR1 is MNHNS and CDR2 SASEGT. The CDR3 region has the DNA TGTGCCAGCAGTGATAGGTCGAGCTCTGGAAACACCATATATTTT. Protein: CASSDRSSSGNTIYF.

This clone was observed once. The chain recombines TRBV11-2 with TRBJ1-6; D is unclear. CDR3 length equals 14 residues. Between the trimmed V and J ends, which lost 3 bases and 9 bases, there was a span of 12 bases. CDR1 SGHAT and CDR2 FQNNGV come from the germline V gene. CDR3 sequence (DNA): TGTGCCAGCAGCTTCCCGGCCTCCGGTTCACCCCTCCACTTT. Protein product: CASSFPASGSPLHF.

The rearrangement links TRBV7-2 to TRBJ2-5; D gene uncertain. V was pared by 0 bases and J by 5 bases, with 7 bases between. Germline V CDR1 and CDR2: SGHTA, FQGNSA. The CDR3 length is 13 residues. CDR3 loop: CASSLAFWETQYF. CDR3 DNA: TGTGCCAGCAGCTTAGCGTTTTGGGAGACCCAGTACTTC. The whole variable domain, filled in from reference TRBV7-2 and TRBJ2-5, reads GAGVSQSPSNKVTEKGKDVELRCDPISGHTALYWYRQSLGQGLEFLIYFQGNSAPDKSGLPSDRFSAERTGGSVSTLTIQRTQQEDSAVYLCASSLAFWETQYFGPGTRLLVL.

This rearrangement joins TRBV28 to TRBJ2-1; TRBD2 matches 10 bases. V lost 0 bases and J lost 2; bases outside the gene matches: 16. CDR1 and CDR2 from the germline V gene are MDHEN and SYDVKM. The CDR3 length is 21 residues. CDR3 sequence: CASSLWGTVPPGTSAYNEQFF. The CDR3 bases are TGTGCCAGCAGTTTATGGGGGACAGTCCCTCCCGGGACTAGCGCCTACAATGAGCAGTTCTTC.

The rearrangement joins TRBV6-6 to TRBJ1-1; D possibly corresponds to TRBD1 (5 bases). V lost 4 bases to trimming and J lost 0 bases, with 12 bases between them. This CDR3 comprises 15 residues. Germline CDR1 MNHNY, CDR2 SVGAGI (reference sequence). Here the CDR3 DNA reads TGTGCCAGCAGTTGGGACGGGGGGATGAACACTGAAGCTTTCTTT. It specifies CASSWDGGMNTEAFF.

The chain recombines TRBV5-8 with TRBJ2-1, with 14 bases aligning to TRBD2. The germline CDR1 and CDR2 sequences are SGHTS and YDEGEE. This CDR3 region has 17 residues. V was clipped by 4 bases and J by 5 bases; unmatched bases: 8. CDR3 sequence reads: CASSRSGTSGSNNEQFF. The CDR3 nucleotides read TGTGCCAGCAGCCGCTCCGGGACTAGCGGGAGTAACAATGAGCAGTTCTTC.

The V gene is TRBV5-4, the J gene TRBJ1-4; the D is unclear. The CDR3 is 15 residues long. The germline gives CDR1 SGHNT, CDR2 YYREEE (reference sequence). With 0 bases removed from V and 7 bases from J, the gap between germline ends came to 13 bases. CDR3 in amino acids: CASSLEAAGSEKLFF. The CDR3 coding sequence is TGTGCCAGCAGCTTGGAGGCGGCGGGGAGTGAAAAACTGTTTTTT. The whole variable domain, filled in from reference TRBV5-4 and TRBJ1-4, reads ETGVTQSPTHLIKTRGQQVTLRCSSQSGHNTVSWYQQALGQGPQFIFQYYREEENGRGNFPPRFSGLQFPNYSSELNVNALELDDSALYLCASSLEAAGSEKLFFGSGTQLSVL.

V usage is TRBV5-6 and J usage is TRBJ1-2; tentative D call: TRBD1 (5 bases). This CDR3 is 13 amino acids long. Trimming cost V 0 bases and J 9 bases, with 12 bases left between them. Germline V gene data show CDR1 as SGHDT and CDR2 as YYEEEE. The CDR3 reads CASSLAAGTRYTF. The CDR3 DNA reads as TGTGCCAGCAGCTTGGCTGCAGGGACTCGCTACACCTTC.

CDR3 sequence (DNA): TGCGCCAGCAGCCAACTAGGGGGGGACTATGGCTACACCTTC. This sequence encodes CASSQLGGDYGYTF. V gene TRBV4-3 combines with J gene TRBJ1-2; D may be TRBD1 (6 bases). Germline assignment: CDR1 LGHNA and CDR2 YSLEER. The V and J ends lost 2 bases and 3 bases respectively, with 10 bases between them. This CDR3 spans 14 amino acids.

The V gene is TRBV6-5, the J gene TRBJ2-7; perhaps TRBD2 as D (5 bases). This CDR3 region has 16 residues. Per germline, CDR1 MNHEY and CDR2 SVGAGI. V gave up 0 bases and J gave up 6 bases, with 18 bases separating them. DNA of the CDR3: TGTGCCAGCAGTTACTCGATATTTCGGGGTCCCGGCGAGCAGTACTTC. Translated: CASSYSIFRGPGEQYF.

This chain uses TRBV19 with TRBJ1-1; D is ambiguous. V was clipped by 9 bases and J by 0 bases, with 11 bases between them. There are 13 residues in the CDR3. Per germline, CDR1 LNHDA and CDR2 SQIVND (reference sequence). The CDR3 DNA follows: TGTGCCAGGGCAACAATGATGAACACTGAAGCTTTCTTT. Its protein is CARATMMNTEAFF.

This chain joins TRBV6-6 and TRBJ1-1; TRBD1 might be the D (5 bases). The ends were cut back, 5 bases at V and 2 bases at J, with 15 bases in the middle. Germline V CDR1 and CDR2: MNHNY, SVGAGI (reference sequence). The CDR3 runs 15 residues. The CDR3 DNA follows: TGTGCCAGCAGTCCCGGCCGGGGCGGTAACACTGAAGCTTTCTTT. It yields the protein CASSPGRGGNTEAFF.

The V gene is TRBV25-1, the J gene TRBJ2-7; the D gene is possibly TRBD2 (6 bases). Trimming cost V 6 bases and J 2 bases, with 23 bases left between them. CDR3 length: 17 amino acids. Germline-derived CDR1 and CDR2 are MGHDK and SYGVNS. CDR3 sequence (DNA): TGTGCCAGCAGCCCCGCTCGGGGGTCGTTTGGGACCTACGAGCAGTACTTC. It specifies CASSPARGSFGTYEQYF.

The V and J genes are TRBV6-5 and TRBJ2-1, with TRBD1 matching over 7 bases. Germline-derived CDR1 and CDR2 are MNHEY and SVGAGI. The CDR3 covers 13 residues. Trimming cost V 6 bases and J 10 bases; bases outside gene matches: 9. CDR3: CASSRSRDSEQFF. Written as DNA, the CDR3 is TGTGCCAGCAGCCGTTCCCGGGACAGCGAGCAGTTCTTC.

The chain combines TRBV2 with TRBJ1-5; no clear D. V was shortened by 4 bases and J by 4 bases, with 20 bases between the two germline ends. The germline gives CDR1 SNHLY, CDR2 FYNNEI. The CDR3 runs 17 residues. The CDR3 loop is CASSGATGILPNQPQHF. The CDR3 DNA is TGTGCCAGCAGTGGGGCCACGGGGATTCTCCCTAATCAGCCCCAGCATTTT.

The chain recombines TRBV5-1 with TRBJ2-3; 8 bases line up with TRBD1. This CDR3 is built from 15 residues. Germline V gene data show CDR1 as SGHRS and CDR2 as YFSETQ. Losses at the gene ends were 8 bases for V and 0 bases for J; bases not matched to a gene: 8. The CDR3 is CASTRGQGSTDTQYF. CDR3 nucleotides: TGCGCCAGTACCAGGGGGCAGGGGAGCACAGATACGCAGTATTTT.

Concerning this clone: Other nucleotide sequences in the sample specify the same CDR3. For the CDR3, the DNA is TGTGCCAGCAGCTTAGTAGGTCAGCCCCAGCATTTT. It encodes CASSLVGQPQHF. The chain recombines TRBV7-9 with TRBJ1-5, with unresolved D. This CDR3 is built from 12 residues. Germline V gene lookup returns CDR1 SEHNR and CDR2 FQNEAQ (reference sequence). The ends were cut back, 1 base at V and 6 bases at J, with 4 bases in the middle.

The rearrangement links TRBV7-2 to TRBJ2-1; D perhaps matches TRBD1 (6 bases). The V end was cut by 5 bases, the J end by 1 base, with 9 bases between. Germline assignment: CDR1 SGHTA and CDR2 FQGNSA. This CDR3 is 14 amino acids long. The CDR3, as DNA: TGTGCCAGCAGCAAGGACAGTTCCTACAATGAGCAGTTCTTC. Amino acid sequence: CASSKDSSYNEQFF.

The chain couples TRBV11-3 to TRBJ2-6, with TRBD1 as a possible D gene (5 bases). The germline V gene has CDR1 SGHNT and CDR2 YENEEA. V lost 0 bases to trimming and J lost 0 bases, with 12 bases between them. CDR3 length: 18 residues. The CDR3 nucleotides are TGTGCCAGCAGCTTAGATTGGGCAGGGCCCTCTGGGGCCAACGTCCTGACTTTC. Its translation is CASSLDWAGPSGANVLTF.